The present TCR beta chain was sequenced within a study of radiation and T cells in renal cell carcinoma. The wider study: Nephrectomy followed 15 Gy stereotactic body radiation by 4 weeks. The study's findings and limits: Top tumor clonotypes rose in blood 2 weeks post-radiation, then contracted. No pretreatment tumor biopsies were available for baseline clonotypes.

Concerning this clone itself: The target antigen is unknown.

With 0 bases removed from V and 5 bases from J, the gap between germline ends came to 13 bases. The CDR3 sequence is 15 residues long. Looked up from germline, CDR1 is SEHNR and CDR2 is FQNEAQ (reference sequence). Time point noted: blood 2 weeks post-SBRT. Stated treatment: 15 Gy SBRT to primary tumor, nephrectomy 4 weeks later. Radiation-treated patients gave blood at baseline, week 2 and week 4. The data were produced by immunoSEQ multiplex PCR, yet TCRdb's version contains in-frame clones alone and is incomplete. The profile covers about 150,000 clones, with over 80% appearing a single time and about an eighth taken by the ten largest.

The receptor was derived from a woman aged 50 to 60 with renal cell carcinoma. Sample: blood, taken from a patient whose treatment included radiotherapy and nephrectomy. The rearrangement links TRBV7-9 to TRBJ1-2; D not certain. In DNA, the CDR3 is TGTGCCAGCAGCTTAGCTGCCCGGGGTCGGTATGGCTACACCTTC. It yields the protein CASSLAARGRYGYTF.